The clone carrying this T cell receptor (beta chain) was observed a single time. Its antigen is unidentified. The sample is drawn from a study of cytomegalovirus exposure and HLA in healthy donors. Study results and caveats: Segments of the TCR beta V type were, in most cases, productive about 87% or about 30% of the time in an earlier analysis. Later analysis showed most CMV-associated TCR beta chains appearing HLA-restricted.

This CDR3 is 16 amino acids long. Unmatched junction bases numbered 2, after V lost 3 bases and J lost 0 bases. Germline V lookup: CDR1 SGHAT, CDR2 FQNNGV. The donors, nominally healthy at sampling, likely had unrecorded immune exposures. Primers for the PCR totalled 60 Vbeta and 13 Jbeta. Sequencing was performed with immunoSEQ multiplex PCR; in TCRdb, only in-frame clones are kept and a portion is missing. The table lists 150,000 to 200,000 clones, approximately 76% of them singletons. The receptor comes from a female donor in good health and CMV-seronegative. Sample: PBMCs. The chain joins TRBV11-2 to TRBJ2-4; the match to TRBD1 covers 10 bases. CDR3: CASSLGQGLAKNIQYF. For the CDR3, the DNA is TGTGCCAGCAGCTTGGGACAGGGGCTAGCCAAAAACATTCAGTACTTC.